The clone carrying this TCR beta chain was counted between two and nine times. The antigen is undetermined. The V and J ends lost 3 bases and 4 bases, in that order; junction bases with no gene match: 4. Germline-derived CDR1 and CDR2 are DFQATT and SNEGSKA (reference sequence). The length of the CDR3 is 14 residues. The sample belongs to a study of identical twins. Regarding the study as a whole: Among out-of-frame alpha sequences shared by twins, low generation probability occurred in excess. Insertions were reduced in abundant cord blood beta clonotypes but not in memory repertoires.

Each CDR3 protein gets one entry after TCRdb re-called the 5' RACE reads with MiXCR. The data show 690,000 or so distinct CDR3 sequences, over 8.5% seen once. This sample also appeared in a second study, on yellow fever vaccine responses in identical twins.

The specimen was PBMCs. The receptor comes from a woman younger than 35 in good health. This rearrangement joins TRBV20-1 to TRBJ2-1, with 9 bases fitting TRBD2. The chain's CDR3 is CSARFLAGYNEQFF. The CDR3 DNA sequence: TGCAGTGCTAGGTTTCTAGCGGGGTACAATGAGCAGTTCTTC.